Presented here are 22 T cell receptor beta chains from one specimen sequenced in a study of preoperative IRX-2 immunotherapy in early breast cancer. Noted treatment: preoperative locoregional IRX-2 cytokine immunotherapy. Only in-frame clones appear in the TCRdb table, and some are missing; sequencing was by immunoSEQ multiplex PCR. Among tens of thousands of clones listed, 75% were seen once. Sequencing used lymph node tissue, obtained after IRX-2 immunotherapy. These receptors came from a human donor with breast cancer.

The chain employs TRBV19 and TRBJ2-1; D is undetermined. The CDR3 extends over 13 amino acids. Germline loops: CDR1 LNHDA, CDR2 SQIVND (reference sequence). V was cut by 0 bases and J by 10 bases, with 10 bases left in between. This CDR3 is CASSIDNTPEQFF. Here the CDR3 DNA reads TGTGCCAGTAGTATAGATAATACCCCGGAGCAGTTCTTC.

The V and J genes are TRBV11-3 and TRBJ1-1; D not certain. Germline V gives CDR1 SGHNT, CDR2 YENEEA. V was clipped by 7 bases and J by 0 bases, with 15 bases between them. The CDR3 totals 15 residues. The DNA of the CDR3 is TGTGCCAGCACCCTAATGGGCGGAATGAACACTGAAGCTTTCTTT. Residues: CASTLMGGMNTEAFF.

This clone was counted once. V gene TRBV6-4 combines with J gene TRBJ2-1; TRBD1 matches 7 bases. CDR3 length equals 13 residues. Trimming took 8 bases from V and 9 from J; bases not matched to a gene: 10. Germline loops: CDR1 MRHNA, CDR2 SNTAGT. CDR3 protein: CASGDRVKGEQFF. The CDR3 bases are TGTGCCAGCGGAGACAGGGTAAAAGGTGAGCAGTTCTTC.

This chain connects TRBV7-1 to TRBJ2-7; D not certain. TRBV7-1 falls under the ORF class, with uncertain function. Trimming stripped 4 bases from V and 0 bases from J, with 10 bases between. The CDR3 runs 14 residues. CDR3 DNA sequence: TGTGCCAGCAGCTTTGTGCAGGCCTCCTACGAGCAGTACTTC. Its protein is CASSFVQASYEQYF.

CDR3: CASSPQGLAGYEQYF. CDR3 sequence (DNA): TGCGCCAGCAGCCCCCAAGGACTAGCGGGTTACGAGCAGTACTTC. The V gene is TRBV5-1, the J gene TRBJ2-7; 11 bases map to TRBD2. This CDR3 contains 15 residues. Per germline, CDR1 SGHRS and CDR2 YFSETQ. V gave up 4 bases and J gave up 4 bases; unmatched junction bases: 7.

The J gene is TRBJ2-3, the V gene TRBV7-7; 11 positions agree with TRBD2. V shed 5 bases and J 3 bases; nucleotides not matched to a gene: 4. Germline V lookup: CDR1 SSHAT, CDR2 FNYEAQ (reference sequence). The CDR3 runs to 15 residues. CDR3: CASSPLAGVTDTQYF. Written as DNA, the CDR3 is TGTGCCAGCAGCCCACTAGCGGGAGTAACAGATACGCAGTATTTT.

V usage is TRBV28 and J usage is TRBJ2-7; D is ambiguous. Germline lookup yields CDR1 MDHEN and CDR2 SYDVKM. CDR3 length equals 12 residues. Trimming took 5 bases from V and 3 from J, leaving 8 bases between them. This CDR3 reads CASSLILYEQYF. The CDR3 DNA reads TGTGCCAGCAGTCTTATACTCTACGAGCAGTACTTC.

The CDR3 here is CASSPRRGYSYNEQFF. Here the CDR3 DNA reads TGTGCCAGTAGTCCTCGAAGGGGGTACTCCTACAATGAGCAGTTCTTC. The chain couples TRBV19 to TRBJ2-1, with D possibly being TRBD1 (6 bases). The CDR3 covers 16 residues. CDR1 LNHDA and CDR2 SQIVND come from the germline V gene (reference sequence). Deletions cut 5 bases from V and 0 bases from J, with 14 bases between.

This chain links TRBV29-1 with TRBJ2-7; D uncertain. The CDR3 extends over 14 amino acids. Germline V gene sequence: CDR1 SQVTM, CDR2 ANQGSEA. V was trimmed by 6 bases and J by 2 bases, leaving 17 bases between them. In DNA form, the CDR3 reads TGCAGCGTCAAGGCCCCCCTTGGCACCTACGAGCAGTACTTC. Translation: CSVKAPLGTYEQYF.

The gene calls are TRBV7-1 and TRBJ2-1; a weak D match, TRBD2 (6 bases). TRBV7-1 is given ORF status, its function remaining uncertain. With 5 bases removed from V and 4 bases from J, the gap between germline ends came to 15 bases. CDR3 length: 15 residues. CDR3 protein: CASSPLGAGYNEQFF. CDR3 DNA sequence: TGTGCCAGCAGCCCCCTGGGCGCGGGGTACAATGAGCAGTTCTTC.

The rearrangement joins TRBV7-6 to TRBJ2-3; TRBD2 matches at 7 bases. V dropped 5 bases and J dropped 0; count of bases not matched to a gene: 11. CDR1 is SGHVS, CDR2 FNYEAQ, per germline. This CDR3 contains 17 residues. This chain's CDR3 is CASSKTPTGRSTDTQYF. CDR3 bases: TGTGCCAGCAGCAAGACTCCGACCGGGAGGAGCACAGATACGCAGTATTTT.

The CDR3 DNA reads TGTGCCAGCAGCCCCGCGAGGCCCGGGACAGATACGCAGTATTTT. Protein sequence: CASSPARPGTDTQYF. The rearrangement uses TRBV11-3 and TRBJ2-3; D call uncertain. Germline values: CDR1 SGHNT, CDR2 YENEEA. Trimming removed 5 bases from V and 3 bases from J, with 15 bases in between. The CDR3 covers 15 residues. Using reference TRBV11-3 and TRBJ2-3 for the parts outside the CDR3, the full variable domain is EAGVVQSPRYKIIEKKQPVAFWCNPISGHNTLYWYLQNLGQGPELLIRYENEEAVDDSQLPKDRFSAERLKGVDSTLKIQPAELGDSAVYLCASSPARPGTDTQYFGPGTRLTVL.

The rearrangement links TRBV7-7 to TRBJ2-7; D not certain. From germline, CDR1 is SSHAT and CDR2 FNYEAQ (reference sequence). Trimming left V 3 bases short and J 1 base short, with 19 bases between. The CDR3 is made up of 17 amino acids. This CDR3 is CASSLTPLVGYSYEQYF. CDR3 coding DNA: TGTGCCAGCAGCTTGACCCCTCTAGTAGGGTATTCCTACGAGCAGTACTTC.

The chain employs TRBV7-2 and TRBJ1-2; tentative D call: TRBD1 (6 bases). Germline V gene sequence: CDR1 SGHTA, CDR2 FQGNSA. The V end was cut by 2 bases, the J end by 8 bases, with 12 bases between. CDR3 size: 13 residues. CDR3 residues: CASSLTQGRGYTF. As DNA, the CDR3 is TGTGCCAGCAGCTTAACACAGGGCAGGGGCTACACCTTC.

This chain uses TRBV19 with TRBJ1-3; D unclear. V was clipped by 2 bases and J by 0 bases, with 11 bases between them. This CDR3 is 16 amino acids long. Germline V gene lookup returns CDR1 LNHDA and CDR2 SQIVND (reference sequence). The CDR3, as DNA: TGTGCCAGTAGTATAATGGACTTCATCTCTGGAAACACCATATATTTT. Translating it yields CASSIMDFISGNTIYF.

V gene TRBV11-3 combines with J gene TRBJ2-2; D is unclear. Germline V gene lookup returns CDR1 SGHNT and CDR2 YENEEA. V lost 2 bases and J 0 bases, leaving 7 bases between the germline ends. This CDR3 has 15 residues. The CDR3 loop reads CASSLTDANTGELFF. Here the CDR3 DNA reads TGTGCCAGCAGCTTAACAGACGCGAACACCGGGGAGCTGTTTTTT.

This clone has a handful of counts. J is TRBJ2-3 and V is TRBV11-3; D is possibly TRBD2 (5 bases). Looked up from germline, CDR1 is SGHNT and CDR2 is YENEEA. The CDR3 runs to 16 residues. V shed 3 bases and J shed 2 bases, with 15 bases lying between them. CDR3 nucleotide sequence: TGTGCCAGCAGCTTGGGCCGGCGGAGGTCCACAGATACGCAGTATTTT. Protein product: CASSLGRRRSTDTQYF. The complete variable domain, with remaining parts taken from reference TRBV11-3 and TRBJ2-3, reads EAGVVQSPRYKIIEKKQPVAFWCNPISGHNTLYWYLQNLGQGPELLIRYENEEAVDDSQLPKDRFSAERLKGVDSTLKIQPAELGDSAVYLCASSLGRRRSTDTQYFGPGTRLTVL.

V usage is TRBV5-1 and J usage is TRBJ1-3, with D unclear. V was cut by 4 bases and J by 0 bases, with 14 bases left in between. There are 16 residues in the CDR3. Germline V lookup: CDR1 SGHRS, CDR2 YFSETQ. The CDR3 spells CASSLDPGSSGNTIYF. The CDR3, as DNA: TGCGCCAGCAGCCTAGACCCCGGGAGCTCTGGAAACACCATATATTTT.

The J gene is TRBJ1-2, the V gene TRBV22-1; the table's D call, TRBD1, was not checked against the DNA. TRBV22-1 corresponds to a pseudogene. The length of the CDR3 is 14 residues. For the CDR3, the DNA is TGTGCCAGCTGCGACCGGACAGGGTGGGGCGGCTACACCTTC. As protein: CASCDRTGWGGYTF.

CDR3 region: CASSPRRDNNEQFF. In nucleotides, the CDR3 is TGTGCCAGCTCACCAAGACGGGACAACAATGAGCAGTTCTTC. The chain has TRBV18 and TRBJ2-1, with TRBD1 as a possible D gene (6 bases). CDR3 length: 14 amino acids. Looked up from germline, CDR1 is KGHSH and CDR2 is LQKENI. The V end was cut by 2 bases, the J end by 5 bases, with 10 bases between.

The rearrangement uses TRBV11-3 and TRBJ2-7; D unresolved. CDR1 SGHNT and CDR2 YENEEA come from the germline V gene. CDR3 length: 17 amino acids. V lost 4 bases and J 4 bases, leaving 23 bases between the germline ends. For the CDR3, the DNA is TGTGCCAGCAGCTCACTATCCCTACGCGAATATTCGTACGAGCAGTACTTC. This gives the protein CASSSLSLREYSYEQYF. Looking up the rest from reference TRBV11-3 and TRBJ2-7 gives the full variable domain: EAGVVQSPRYKIIEKKQPVAFWCNPISGHNTLYWYLQNLGQGPELLIRYENEEAVDDSQLPKDRFSAERLKGVDSTLKIQPAELGDSAVYLCASSSLSLREYSYEQYFGPGTRLTVT.

V gene TRBV6-8 combines with J gene TRBJ2-5, with D possibly being TRBD2 (5 bases). The length of the CDR3 is 13 residues. The V end was cut by 11 bases, the J end by 1 base, with 14 bases between. CDR1 and CDR2 from the germline V gene are MNHGY and SAAAGT. DNA of the CDR3: TGTGCCCCGTCGGAAGAGGGCCAAGAGACCCAGTACTTC. Amino acid sequence: CAPSEEGQETQYF.